This TCR beta chain comes out of a study of T cells in Graves' hyperthyroidism and ophthalmopathy. Study-wide background: Specimen type is peripheral blood, collected at initial diagnosis prior to any treatment. Findings and caveats of the study: In the analysis, a 13 V-J model separated ophthalmopathy from stable hyperthyroidism. Most thyroid clonotypes with frequency above 0.001 were detected in blood.

Recently diagnosed hyperthyroidism of less than 2 months' duration affected patients aged 18 to 65. The CDR3 length is 15 residues. Looked up from germline, CDR1 is DFQATT and CDR2 is SNEGSKA (reference sequence). V was clipped by 1 base and J by 1 base, with 11 bases between them. Amplified TCR beta CDR3 regions came from RNA transcripts. An initial round of RT-PCR targeting the TCR CDR3 relied on the HTBI primer set. TCRdb reprocessed the multiplex PCR reads with MiXCR, giving one entry per CDR3 protein. The sample shows some 440,000 distinct CDR3 sequences, 15% to 19% of them seen only once. This clonotype occurred many times. Its antigen is unknown.

V usage is TRBV20-1 and J usage is TRBJ2-1; D not resolved. The receptor's source is a woman aged 18-29 years with Graves' hyperthyroidism. What was sequenced was blood. Here the CDR3 reads CSARGTPRSYNEQFF. The CDR3 coding sequence is TGCAGTGCTAGAGGAACGCCTAGGTCCTACAATGAGCAGTTCTTC.